This TCR beta chain derives from a study of Graves' ophthalmopathy and Graves' hyperthyroidism. Study details: Peripheral blood was gathered at the point of initial diagnosis, before any treatment started. Broader study findings: Discriminating ophthalmopathy from stable hyperthyroidism, a 13-signature model attained a sensitivity of under 90% and a specificity of approximately 77%.

The CDR3 loop spans 16 amino acids. Germline CDR1 reads MNHEY; CDR2 reads SVGAGI. This clonotype was counted only a few times. Its antigen is not known. A much larger clone lies one base from this, so it may be a read error. RNA transcripts provided the template for amplifying TCR beta CDR3 regions. Amplification began with first-round RT-PCR using HTBI primers, then second-round multiplex PCR was performed. TCRdb re-called the multiplex PCR reads with MiXCR, one entry per CDR3 protein. The sample has about 620,000 distinct CDR3 sequences, over 20% seen once. Patients in the hyperthyroidism group, adults aged 18 to 65, were newly diagnosed, under 2 months' duration. Around 10 ml of fresh blood yielded the PBMCs by density gradient.

This receptor was obtained from a woman under 30 with stable Graves' hyperthyroidism. Some clones in this sample may be carry-over from other donors' samples. The chain couples TRBV6-5 to TRBJ2-4; D may be TRBD1 or TRBD2 (5 bases each). Sequencing was done on a sample of peripheral blood. The CDR3 coding sequence is TGTGCCAGCAGTTACGATCGGGGCAGGGCCAAAAACATTAAGTACTTC. Its translation: CASSYDRGRAKNIKYF.